The present entry profiles one T cell receptor beta chain with its context. Its specificity is not known. CDR3 size: 14 residues. The V gene lost 8 bases and the J gene lost 5 bases, with 18 bases spanning the gap. CD45RO-negative, CCR7-positively selected cells formed the naive CD8 fraction, excluding terminally differentiated effector memory CD45RA+ cells. The donor population consisted of healthy HIV-negative adults with no recent acute infections or vaccinations. The entry originates in a study of shared clonotypes between healthy human individuals. Across the study: In total, the donors were a couple of women and a few men aged 18 to 49.

Data came from immunoSEQ multiplex PCR; TCRdb stores just in-frame clones and leaves some out. The profile shows some 2 million clones, about 95% of them singletons. The study, taken as a whole, reports: Across subsets, estimated richness was generally greater for naive than for memory populations.

This receptor was obtained from a man aged 18 to 30 in good health. The sequencing sample was made of naive CD8+ T cells sorted from blood. The chain is built from TRBV6-7 and TRBJ2-5; D may be TRBD2 (7 bases). TRBV6-7 is given ORF status, its function remaining uncertain. DNA for the CDR3: TGTGCCAGCGTGCGACTACAGGGAGGGGAGACCCAGTACTTC. It translates to CASVRLQGGETQYF.